The clone carrying this T cell receptor beta chain showed up just a few times. V was pared by 5 bases and J by 0 bases, with 14 bases between. The CDR3 consists of 15 residues. Germline V gene lookup returns CDR1 LNHNV and CDR2 YYDKDF (reference sequence). With 60 Vbeta and 13 Jbeta primers, the PCR was carried out. Produced via immunoSEQ multiplex PCR; TCRdb's table is partial and in-frame only. Altogether about 130,000 clones are present, around 72% being singletons, with the ten largest covering 3% to 4.5%. The entry originates in a study of cytomegalovirus exposure and HLA in healthy donors. Looking at the study overall: The early release's HLA-typed donors yielded 80 million to 95 million unique TCRs.

The origin of this receptor is a man younger than 45 in good health and CMV-seronegative. Material for sequencing was PBMCs. The rearrangement joins TRBV15 to TRBJ2-7; D might be TRBD1 (6 bases). The CDR3 sequence is CATSPLDRSSYEQYF. The CDR3 DNA reads as TGTGCCACCAGCCCCCTTGACAGGAGCTCCTACGAGCAGTACTTC.